Below, 25 T cell receptor beta chains from the same sample are listed, as sequenced in a study of cytomegalovirus exposure and HLA in healthy donors. TCRdb's table, derived via immunoSEQ multiplex PCR, lists solely in-frame clones and lacks some. The profile covers fewer than 150,000 clones, with almost 90% appearing a single time and 1.2% to 1.5% taken by the ten largest. Material: PBMCs. All receptors derive from a man aged 25-40 years in good health and CMV-seronegative.

The chain carries TRBV15 and TRBJ2-3, with TRBD1 as a possible D gene (5 bases). There are 19 residues in the CDR3. CDR1 is LNHNV and CDR2 is YYDKDF in the germline V gene (reference sequence). The V and J ends lost 0 bases and 2 bases respectively, with 21 bases between them. CDR3 bases: TGTGCCACCAGCAGAGATATCGGTGCCAGGGCGATTTCCACAGATACGCAGTATTTT. This codes for CATSRDIGARAISTDTQYF.

The rearrangement joins TRBV6-6 to TRBJ2-5, with D tentatively TRBD1 (5 bases). Germline V gene data show CDR1 as MNHNY and CDR2 as SVGAGI (reference sequence). V lost 5 bases to trimming and J lost 5 bases, with 9 bases between them. The CDR3 is made up of 12 amino acids. CDR3 sequence: CASSRGLETQYF. CDR3 bases: TGTGCCAGCAGTAGGGGTCTGGAGACCCAGTACTTC.

The rearrangement links TRBV6-5 to TRBJ1-1, with a weak D call TRBD1 (6 bases). The ends were cut back, 9 bases at V and 12 bases at J, with 14 bases in the middle. The germline CDR1 and CDR2 sequences are MNHEY and SVGAGI. The CDR3 is 10 amino acids. The CDR3 spells CASSRGETFF. In nucleotides, the CDR3 is TGTGCCAGTTCCAGGGGCGAAACTTTCTTT.

Concerning this clone: One end of the junction fails to match germline, which may point to a read error. The chain couples TRBV6-1 to TRBJ1-4, with D unclear. The CDR3 loop spans 13 amino acids. Germline CDR1 reads MNHNS; CDR2 reads SASEGT. As DNA, the CDR3 is TGTGCCAGCACTGAACAGATTAATGAAAAACTGTTTTTT. Translated: CASTEQINEKLFF.

The rearrangement links TRBV7-6 to TRBJ2-1, with 12 positions matching TRBD2. The V and J ends lost 5 bases and 6 bases, in that order; junction bases with no gene match: 5. CDR1 is SGHVS, CDR2 FNYEAQ, per germline. The CDR3 extends over 15 amino acids. This CDR3 reads CASSHGLAGINEQFF. The CDR3 DNA reads as TGTGCCAGCAGCCACGGACTAGCGGGAATCAATGAGCAGTTCTTC.

The gene calls are TRBV5-1 and TRBJ2-3; weak D call: TRBD1 (7 bases). The germline V and J ends were trimmed by 4 bases and 6 bases, with 21 bases remaining between them. CDR1 and CDR2 from the germline V gene are SGHRS and YFSETQ. The CDR3 length is 16 residues. This CDR3 is CASSIPPEGAVDTQYF. CDR3 sequence (DNA): TGCGCCAGCAGCATACCACCGGAGGGGGCCGTGGATACGCAGTATTTT.

The gene calls are TRBV6-5 and TRBJ1-2; the D gene is possibly TRBD1 (5 bases). V lost 2 bases to trimming and J lost 7 bases, with 11 bases between them. The CDR3 runs 13 residues. Per germline, CDR1 MNHEY and CDR2 SVGAGI. Here the CDR3 DNA reads TGTGCCAGCAGTTACGGCAGGGAAAGTGGCTACACCTTC. Residues: CASSYGRESGYTF.

The rearrangement links TRBV30 to TRBJ2-3; TRBD1 aligns across 8 bases. This CDR3 contains 18 residues. Trimming took 2 bases from V and 3 from J; bases not matched to a gene: 16. CDR1 GTSNPN and CDR2 SVGIG come from the germline V gene (reference sequence). The CDR3 is CAWSKDRVIIGRTDTQYF. DNA of the CDR3: TGTGCCTGGAGTAAGGACAGGGTTATTATCGGAAGGACAGATACGCAGTATTTT.

J is TRBJ1-2 and V is TRBV5-8; no reliable D call. Germline V gene lookup returns CDR1 SGHTS and CDR2 YDEGEE. V was shortened by 4 bases and J by 0 bases, with 13 bases between the two germline ends. The CDR3 sequence is 15 residues long. Here the CDR3 reads CASSPRRVANYGYTF. CDR3 in DNA: TGTGCCAGCAGCCCGCGCCGGGTGGCTAACTATGGCTACACCTTC.

This chain uses TRBV11-2 with TRBJ2-1; 10 nucleotides match TRBD2. The CDR3 is 17 residues long. CDR1 SGHAT and CDR2 FQNNGV come from the germline V gene. Trimming took 5 bases from V and 1 from J; bases not matched to a gene: 8. The CDR3 protein is CASSPKTSGLSYNEQFF. DNA for the CDR3: TGTGCCAGCAGCCCAAAGACTAGCGGGTTGTCCTACAATGAGCAGTTCTTC.

This clone was observed once. The V gene is TRBV5-4, the J gene TRBJ2-1; 7 bases fit TRBD2. The CDR3 runs 15 residues. J was trimmed by 0 bases and V by 2 bases; bases with no gene match: 2. In germline, CDR1 is SGHNT, CDR2 YYREEE (reference sequence). Here the CDR3 reads CASSFGLGSYNEQFF. In DNA, the CDR3 is TGTGCCAGCAGCTTCGGACTAGGCTCCTACAATGAGCAGTTCTTC.

The chain combines TRBV7-2 with TRBJ2-1, with 8 bases identical to TRBD2. Germline trimming cut 0 bases from V and 4 bases from J; bases unmatched to any gene: 2. CDR3 length equals 15 residues. CDR1 and CDR2 from the germline V gene are SGHTA and FQGNSA. DNA for the CDR3: TGTGCCAGCAGCTTAGCGGGACTAGAATACAATGAGCAGTTCTTC. Translation gives CASSLAGLEYNEQFF.

The V and J genes are TRBV7-9 and TRBJ1-5; 8 bases line up with TRBD1. V trimming: 3 bases; J trimming: 8 bases; junction bases outside the gene matches: 12. Germline V lookup: CDR1 SEHNR, CDR2 FQNEAQ (reference sequence). CDR3 length equals 16 residues. DNA for the CDR3: TGTGCCAGCAGCTTGGGAGGTACAGGGGGAAGGGAGCCCCAGCATTTT. This gives the protein CASSLGGTGGREPQHF.

V is TRBV6-5 and J is TRBJ2-1, with TRBD2 identical over 13 bases. Per germline, CDR1 MNHEY and CDR2 SVGAGI. The trim removed 5 bases at V and 9 bases at J, leaving 7 bases unmatched. This CDR3 spans 15 amino acids. The CDR3: CASSHRTSGRGEQFF. The CDR3 DNA reads TGTGCCAGCAGTCATAGGACTAGCGGGAGAGGTGAGCAGTTCTTC.

The V and J genes are TRBV28 and TRBJ1-2, with D possibly matching TRBD1 (5 bases). Germline V gives CDR1 MDHEN, CDR2 SYDVKM. The CDR3 covers 15 residues. V was clipped by 3 bases and J by 4 bases, with 15 bases between them. In nucleotides, the CDR3 is TGTGCCAGCAGTTTTCCAGGGTTCGGCGGCTATGGCTACACCTTC. This codes for CASSFPGFGGYGYTF.

This clone was observed once. This chain connects TRBV7-9 to TRBJ1-6, with 7 bases that match TRBD1. With 5 bases clipped from V and 7 bases from J, the junction kept 2 bases outside the gene matches. Germline V gene data show CDR1 as SEHNR and CDR2 as FQNEAQ (reference sequence). The CDR3 spans 13 residues. The CDR3 loop is CASSPGQNSPLHF. The CDR3 nucleotides are TGTGCCAGCAGCCCGGGACAGAATTCACCCCTCCACTTT.

This clone appeared once. The V gene is TRBV6-1, the J gene TRBJ1-4, with TRBD1 matching over 8 bases. V lost 10 bases to trimming and J lost 5 bases; unmatched junction nucleotides: 9. Germline assignment: CDR1 MNHNS and CDR2 SASEGT. The CDR3 contains 14 residues. The CDR3 coding sequence is TGTGCCACGATGACAGGGGCCTGGAATGAAAAACTGTTTTTT. Residues: CATMTGAWNEKLFF.

The chain recombines TRBV7-3 with TRBJ1-1; TRBD1 agrees at 9 bases. This CDR3 has 14 amino acids. V shed 6 bases, J shed 8 bases, and the junction held 10 bases outside the gene matches. CDR1 is SGHTA, CDR2 FQGTGA, per germline. The CDR3: CASSITGGAEEAFF. The CDR3 bases are TGTGCCAGCAGTATCACAGGGGGCGCAGAGGAAGCTTTCTTT. Full variable domain (missing parts from reference TRBV7-3 and TRBJ1-1): GAGVSQTPSNKVTEKGKYVELRCDPISGHTALYWYRQSLGQGPEFLIYFQGTGAADDSGLPNDRFFAVRPEGSVSTLKIQRTERGDSAVYLCASSITGGAEEAFFGQGTRLTVV.

CDR3 protein: CASSGRAWTDTQYF. CDR3 in DNA: TGTGCCAGCAGCGGGAGGGCCTGGACAGATACGCAGTATTTT. The chain employs TRBV7-9 and TRBJ2-3, with 7 bases lining up with TRBD2. V dropped 5 bases and J dropped 3; count of bases not matched to a gene: 5. The germline CDR1 and CDR2 sequences are SEHNR and FQNEAQ (reference sequence). There are 14 residues in the CDR3.

This sequence joins TRBV14 and TRBJ2-3, with D perhaps TRBD2 (6 bases). Per the germline V gene, CDR1 is SGHDN and CDR2 is FVKESK. The CDR3 contains 17 residues. Trimming shortened V by 0 bases and J by 7 bases, and 20 bases separated the two germline ends. The DNA for the CDR3 is TGTGCCAGCAGCCAAGATTCGCGACTAGAAGGGGCCTATACGCAGTATTTT. Translated: CASSQDSRLEGAYTQYF.

The chain employs TRBV2 and TRBJ1-2, with TRBD1 matching over 10 bases. J lost 6 bases, V lost 4 bases, and 2 bases had no gene match. Germline V lookup: CDR1 SNHLY, CDR2 FYNNEI. The CDR3 has 13 amino acids. The CDR3 coding sequence is TGTGCCAGCAGTGGGACAGGGGGTCATGGCTACACCTTC. Translated, it gives CASSGTGGHGYTF.

V and J are TRBV6-1 and TRBJ1-3; no definite D call. Trimming left V 4 bases short and J 5 bases short, with 12 bases between. The CDR3 is 14 residues long. Germline V gene data show CDR1 as MNHNS and CDR2 as SASEGT. CDR3: CASSGTRERNTIYF. Written as DNA, the CDR3 is TGTGCCAGCAGTGGAACCCGGGAGAGAAACACCATATATTTT.

V usage is TRBV15 and J usage is TRBJ2-7; weak D call: TRBD2 (5 bases). Germline loops: CDR1 LNHNV, CDR2 YYDKDF (reference sequence). The CDR3 has 16 amino acids. V was pared by 0 bases and J by 6 bases, with 18 bases between. The CDR3 is CATSRDTAARGREQYF. In DNA, the CDR3 is TGTGCCACCAGCAGAGATACCGCGGCCCGAGGGCGCGAGCAGTACTTC.

The rearrangement links TRBV6-4 to TRBJ1-5; D may be TRBD1 (6 bases). The CDR3 sequence is 13 residues long. Germline values: CDR1 MRHNA, CDR2 SNTAGT. Trimming removed 4 bases at V and 9 bases at J, with 13 bases between. The CDR3 protein is CASSGEEGGPQHF. In nucleotides, the CDR3 is TGTGCCAGCAGTGGTGAGGAAGGGGGGCCCCAGCATTTT.

The chain links TRBV4-3 to TRBJ1-4; TRBD1 matches 7 bases. Trimming cost V 0 bases and J 8 bases; bases outside gene matches: 3. The CDR3 has 14 amino acids. Germline CDR1 and CDR2: LGHNA and YSLEER. The CDR3 bases are TGCGCCAGCAGCCAAGAACAGGGGCTCGAAAAACTGTTTTTT. Translated, it gives CASSQEQGLEKLFF.